This T cell receptor (beta chain) appears in the sequencing data of a study of T cell repertoires in cytomegalovirus infection. Study in general: Recently described HLA-C-restricted plus well-studied HLA-B-restricted CMV epitopes were used. Both a matching HLA type and CMV infection were indicated by public TCR beta signatures. General study results and limits: Adding up the frequency of public TCR beta families identified people who carried CMV plus the relevant HLA.

V lost 4 bases and J 9 bases, leaving 13 bases between the germline ends. The CDR3 contains 13 residues. MiXCR was run by TCRdb on the reads, yielding one entry per CDR3 protein. The sample includes tens of thousands of distinct CDR3 sequences, around 21% seen only once; the top ten take approximately 53%. In its sample, this clonotype was seen many times. Its antigen is unknown. This material consisted of CD8+ T cells from cultured PBMCs, taken from culture after CMV antigen stimulation. The chain carries TRBV12-3 or TRBV12-4 and TRBJ1-5; D unresolved. The receptor was derived from a human donor in good health (CMV status not recorded). Some clones in this sample may be carry-over from other donors' samples. The CDR3 loop reads CASSSRGYPPQHF. CDR3 coding DNA: TGTGCCAGCAGTTCCCGAGGTTATCCGCCCCAGCATTTT.